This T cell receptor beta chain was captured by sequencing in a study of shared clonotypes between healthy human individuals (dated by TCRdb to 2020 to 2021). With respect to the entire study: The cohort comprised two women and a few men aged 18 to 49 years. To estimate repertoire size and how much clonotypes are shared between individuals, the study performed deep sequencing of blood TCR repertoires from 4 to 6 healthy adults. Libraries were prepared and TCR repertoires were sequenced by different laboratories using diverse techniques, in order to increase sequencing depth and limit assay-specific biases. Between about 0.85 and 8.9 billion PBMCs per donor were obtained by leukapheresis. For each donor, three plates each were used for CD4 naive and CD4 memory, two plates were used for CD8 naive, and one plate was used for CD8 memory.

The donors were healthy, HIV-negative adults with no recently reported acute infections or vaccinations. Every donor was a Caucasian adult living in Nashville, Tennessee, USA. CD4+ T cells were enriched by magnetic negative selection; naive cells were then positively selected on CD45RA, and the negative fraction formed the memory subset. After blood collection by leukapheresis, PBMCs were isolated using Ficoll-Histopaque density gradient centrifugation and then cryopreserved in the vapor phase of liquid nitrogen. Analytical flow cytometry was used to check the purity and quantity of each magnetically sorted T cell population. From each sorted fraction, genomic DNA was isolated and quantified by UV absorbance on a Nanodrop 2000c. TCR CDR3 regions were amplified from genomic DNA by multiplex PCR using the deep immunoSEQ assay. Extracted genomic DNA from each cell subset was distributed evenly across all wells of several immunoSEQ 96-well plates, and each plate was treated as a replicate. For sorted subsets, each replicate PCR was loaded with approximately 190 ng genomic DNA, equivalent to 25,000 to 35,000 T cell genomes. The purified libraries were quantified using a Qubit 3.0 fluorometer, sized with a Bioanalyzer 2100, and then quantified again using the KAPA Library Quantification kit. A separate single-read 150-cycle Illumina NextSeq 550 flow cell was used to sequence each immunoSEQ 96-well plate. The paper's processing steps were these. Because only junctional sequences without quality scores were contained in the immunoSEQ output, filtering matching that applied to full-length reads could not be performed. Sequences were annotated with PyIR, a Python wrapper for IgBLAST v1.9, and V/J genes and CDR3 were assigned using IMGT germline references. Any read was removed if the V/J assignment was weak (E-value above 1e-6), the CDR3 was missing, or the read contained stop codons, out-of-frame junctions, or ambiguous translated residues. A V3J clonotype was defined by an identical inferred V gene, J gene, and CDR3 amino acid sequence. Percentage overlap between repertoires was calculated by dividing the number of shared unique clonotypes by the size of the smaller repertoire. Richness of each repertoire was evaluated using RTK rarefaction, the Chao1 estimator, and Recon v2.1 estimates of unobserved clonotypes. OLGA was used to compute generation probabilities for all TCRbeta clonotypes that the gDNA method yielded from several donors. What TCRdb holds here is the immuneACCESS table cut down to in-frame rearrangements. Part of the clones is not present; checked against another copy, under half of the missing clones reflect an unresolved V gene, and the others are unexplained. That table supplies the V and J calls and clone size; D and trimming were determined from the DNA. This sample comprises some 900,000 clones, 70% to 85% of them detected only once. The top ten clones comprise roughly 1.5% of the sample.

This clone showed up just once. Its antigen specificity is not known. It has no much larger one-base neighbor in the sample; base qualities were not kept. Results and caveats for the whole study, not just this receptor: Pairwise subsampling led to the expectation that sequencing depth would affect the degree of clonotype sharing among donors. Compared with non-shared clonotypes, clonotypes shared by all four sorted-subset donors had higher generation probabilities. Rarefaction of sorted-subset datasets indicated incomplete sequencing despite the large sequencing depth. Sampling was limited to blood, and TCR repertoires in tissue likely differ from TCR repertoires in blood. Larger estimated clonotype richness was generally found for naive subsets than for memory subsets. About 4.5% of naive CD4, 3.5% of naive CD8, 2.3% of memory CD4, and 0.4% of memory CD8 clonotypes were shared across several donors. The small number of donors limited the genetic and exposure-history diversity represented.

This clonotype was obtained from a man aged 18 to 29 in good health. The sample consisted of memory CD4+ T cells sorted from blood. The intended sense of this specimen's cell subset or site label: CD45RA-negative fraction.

The CDR3 protein is CASSLLPSGINEQFF. The DNA sequence is TGTGCCAGCAGCTTGCTGCCCTCCGGGATCAATGAGCAGTTCTTC. The chain was built from TRBV7-2 and TRBJ2-1; the D gene is perhaps TRBD2, from 5 matching bases. According to the germline V gene, CDR1 reads SGHTA and CDR2 reads FQGNSA. V gives up 3 bases and J gives up 6 bases, and the segment between their germline ends measures 15 bases. The CDR3 has 15 amino acids, counting the end cysteine and phenylalanine. Kept here is only the CDR3 DNA, which spans 45 bases and is read in frame from base 1.